These 6 T cell receptor beta chains were sequenced from one sample in a study of blood T cell repertoires in COVID-19. TCRdb's table, derived via immunoSEQ multiplex PCR, lists solely in-frame clones and lacks some. The data show some 220,000 clones, approximately 81% seen once. The material sequenced was peripheral blood. All receptors derive from a woman aged 80 or over with active or convalescent COVID-19.

V gene TRBV2 combines with J gene TRBJ2-5; D remains ambiguous. Germline-derived CDR1 and CDR2 are SNHLY and FYNNEI. The CDR3 consists of 12 residues. Trimming removed 6 bases from V and 3 bases from J, with 8 bases in between. DNA for the CDR3: TGTGCCAGCAGGTATTCCGAAGAGACCCAGTACTTC. This codes for CASRYSEETQYF.

The chain has TRBV7-7 and TRBJ2-7; D is possibly TRBD2 (5 bases). Germline V gene sequence: CDR1 SSHAT, CDR2 FNYEAQ (reference sequence). The CDR3 sequence is 16 residues long. V was trimmed by 6 bases and J by 0 bases, leaving 18 bases between them. CDR3: CASSPGMGLLSYEQYF. CDR3 DNA sequence: TGTGCCAGCAGTCCGGGGATGGGCCTCCTCTCCTACGAGCAGTACTTC.

The chain recombines TRBV27 with TRBJ2-2; 9 nucleotides match TRBD1. The germline CDR1 and CDR2 sequences are MNHEY and SMNVEV (reference sequence). This CDR3 has 16 residues. V was pared by 6 bases and J by 6 bases, with 11 bases of the junction left unmatched. As DNA, the CDR3 is TGTGCCAGCAGACGAAACCGGGACAGGGCCCCCGGGGAGCTGTTTTTT. This encodes CASRRNRDRAPGELFF.

This clone was picked up one time. The chain links TRBV6-1 to TRBJ1-1, with a weak D call TRBD1 (6 bases). Germline V gene lookup returns CDR1 MNHNS and CDR2 SASEGT. The V end lost 3 bases, the J end lost 11 bases, and 13 bases lay between the germline ends. This CDR3 comprises 12 residues. CDR3 sequence reads: CASSDPGQIAFF. The CDR3, as DNA: TGTGCCAGCAGTGACCCCGGACAGATTGCTTTCTTT.

This rearrangement joins TRBV10-1 to TRBJ2-3, with 14 bases that match TRBD2. Germline V CDR1 and CDR2: WNHNN, SYGVQD (reference sequence). The CDR3 is 17 amino acids. V lost 2 bases and J lost 3; bases outside the gene matches: 4. The DNA for the CDR3 is TGCGCCAGCAGTGAGGGGACTAGCGGGAGTTGGACAGATACGCAGTATTTT. Translating it yields CASSEGTSGSWTDTQYF.

The chain joins TRBV4-1 to TRBJ1-1, with D possibly TRBD1 on 5 matching bases. This CDR3 spans 14 amino acids. The germline V gene has CDR1 MGHRA and CDR2 YSYEKL. V was clipped by 2 bases and J by 11 bases, with 18 bases between them. The CDR3 here is CASSQPLRDVAAFF. The DNA for the CDR3 is TGCGCCAGCAGCCAACCCCTGCGGGACGTGGCGGCTTTCTTT.